This T cell receptor beta chain derives from a study of vaccination effects on CD4 cells after COVID-19. Study context: Before any sequencing was done, the ViraFEST assay used viral peptide pools to expand antigen-specific CD4+ T cells. General observations from the study: The authors studied few convalescent patients and collected no early post-infection timepoints.

V was pared by 1 base and J by 3 bases, with 13 bases between. The CDR3 length is 16 residues. The germline CDR1 and CDR2 sequences are SGHTA and FQGNSA. The culture ran for roughly 10 days before CD4+ T cells were isolated. Each participant was administered two doses of either the BNT162b2 or the mRNA-1273 vaccine. According to the study, vaccine recipients showed no prior SARS-CoV-2 infection and negative nucleocapsid antibodies. Cultures had half their medium replaced with IL-2 medium on days 3 and 7. In the case of this clone: Its cognate antigen is unknown.

Repertoires were generated with immunoSEQ multiplex PCR, while TCRdb's copy carries only in-frame clones and drops some. The data hold under 70,000 clones, with around 70% observed a single time. The gene calls are TRBV7-2 and TRBJ2-1; unclear D gene. This sample comprised CD4+ T cells from PBMCs cultured without peptide, obtained after COVID-19 vaccination. The sequence was collected from a human donor who received a COVID-19 vaccine. CDR3 DNA sequence: TGTGCCAGCAGCTTAGGCTTATCAGTAATCTACAATGAGCAGTTCTTC. It codes for CASSLGLSVIYNEQFF.